This is a list of T cell receptor beta chains from one sample in a study of identifying expanded T cells in peripheral blood. The method was immunoSEQ multiplex PCR; TCRdb's version includes in-frame clones alone and lacks a portion of them. The sample has around 100,000 clones, 88% seen once; the top ten hold roughly 15%. Sequencing input: blood. The receptors were gathered from a person between 18 and 75 years old in good health. The CDR3 runs from the conserved cysteine through the conserved F or W. Clone size appears in some rows only: once, few, many, or a class for an expanded clone.

v_call,clone_size,j_call,cdr3_aa
TRBV5-4,once,TRBJ2-1,CASRNDRSSYNEQFF
TRBV6-6,-,TRBJ2-7,CASKREYEQYF
TRBV6-6,-,TRBJ2-7,CASRERGGDYEQYF
TRBV10-1,few,TRBJ2-7,CASSDPGHSYEQYF
TRBV10-3,-,TRBJ1-6,CAISDLLGVDSPLHF
TRBV7-2,-,TRBJ2-3,CASSLGGNRDTQYF
TRBV6-6,-,TRBJ1-4,CASAPSNEKLFF
TRBV7-3,-,TRBJ2-5,CASSLGGHLQETQYF
TRBV9,once,TRBJ1-1,CASSPRLQGGNMNTEAFF
TRBV19,-,TRBJ2-2,CASSIERGGQNTGELFF
TRBV27,once,TRBJ2-1,CASSNLDGQRVFF
TRBV7-2,once,TRBJ2-5,CASSYGLAGGGRSETQYF
TRBV5-8,-,TRBJ2-1,CASSSRRGTSSLEQFF
TRBV7-2,-,TRBJ2-7,CASKRLAGPYEQYF